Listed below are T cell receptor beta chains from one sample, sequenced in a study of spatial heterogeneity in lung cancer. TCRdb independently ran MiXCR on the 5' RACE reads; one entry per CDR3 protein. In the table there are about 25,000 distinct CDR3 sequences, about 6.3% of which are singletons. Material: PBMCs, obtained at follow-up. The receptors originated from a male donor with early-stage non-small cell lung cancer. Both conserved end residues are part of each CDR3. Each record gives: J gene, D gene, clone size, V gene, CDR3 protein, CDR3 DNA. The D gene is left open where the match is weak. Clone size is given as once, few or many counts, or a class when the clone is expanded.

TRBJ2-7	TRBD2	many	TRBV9	CASSVAASGGAYEQYF	TGTGCCAGCAGCGTAGCTGCTAGCGGGGGGGCCTACGAGCAGTACTTC
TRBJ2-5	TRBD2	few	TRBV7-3	CASSLVAGGPEETQYF	TGTGCCAGCAGCTTGGTAGCGGGGGGTCCCGAAGAGACCCAGTACTTC
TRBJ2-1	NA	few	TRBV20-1	CSARAIADFYNEQFF	TGCAGTGCTAGAGCTATAGCGGATTTCTACAATGAGCAGTTCTTC
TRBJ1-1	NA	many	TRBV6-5	CASSYEGKNTEAFF	TGTGCCAGCAGTTATGAAGGAAAGAACACTGAAGCTTTCTTT
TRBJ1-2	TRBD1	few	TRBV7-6	CASSLDTTGNGYTF	TGTGCCAGCAGCTTAGATACGACAGGGAATGGCTACACCTTC
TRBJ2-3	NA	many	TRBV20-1	CSAWRDWSTDTQYF	TGCAGTGCCTGGAGGGACTGGAGCACAGATACGCAGTATTTT
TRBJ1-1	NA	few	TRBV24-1	CATSDVRGTEAFF	TGTGCCACCAGTGACGTCAGGGGCACTGAAGCTTTCTTT
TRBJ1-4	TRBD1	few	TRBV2	CASSEVLGQSNEKLFF	TGTGCCAGCAGTGAAGTCCTGGGACAGTCTAATGAAAAACTGTTTTTT
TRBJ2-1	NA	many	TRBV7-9	CASSLELGTGEQFF	TGTGCCAGCAGCTTAGAACTAGGGACGGGTGAGCAGTTCTTC
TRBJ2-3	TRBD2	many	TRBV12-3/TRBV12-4	CASTGSGSNTDTQYF	TGTGCCAGCACCGGGAGCGGGAGTAACACAGATACGCAGTATTTT